Each of the 32 T cell receptor beta chains below was sequenced from the same sample in a study of T cells after yellow fever vaccination. TCRdb processed the 5' RACE reads anew with MiXCR; each CDR3 protein has one entry. The sample includes about 240,000 distinct CDR3 sequences, about 7% of them seen just once. The sequenced sample was CD4+ T cells sorted from PBMCs, obtained 15 days after the yellow fever booster vaccination. These receptors were taken from a man aged 25-45 years who received the YFV17D yellow fever vaccine.

Many counts were recorded for this clonotype. J is TRBJ2-6 and V is TRBV12-3 or TRBV12-4, with 10 nucleotides matching TRBD1. The CDR3 totals 17 residues. V trimming: 7 bases; J trimming: 0 bases; junction bases outside the gene matches: 6. The CDR3 coding sequence is TGTGCCAGCACTAAAGGGACAGGGGTCTCTGGGGCCAACGTCCTGACTTTC. Translating gives CASTKGTGVSGANVLTF.

This clonotype was found many times. The chain joins TRBV7-8 to TRBJ2-1; TRBD2 matches 8 bases. The CDR3 is 14 amino acids. V trimming: 8 bases; J trimming: 5 bases; junction bases outside the gene matches: 8. Germline values: CDR1 SGHVS, CDR2 FQNEAQ. CDR3 sequence reads: CASSRAAGDNEQFF. The CDR3, as DNA: TGTGCCAGCTCCCGAGCAGCGGGAGACAATGAGCAGTTCTTC. Supplemented by reference TRBV7-8 and TRBJ2-1, the full variable domain reads GAGVSQSPRYKVAKRGQDVALRCDPISGHVSLFWYQQALGQGPEFLTYFQNEAQLDKSGLPSDRFFAERPEGSVSTLKIQRTQQEDSAVYLCASSRAAGDNEQFFGPGTRLTVL.

This clonotype was picked up many times. The chain joins TRBV27 to TRBJ2-7; D remains unclear. Trimming removed 0 bases from V and 2 bases from J, with 8 bases in between. This CDR3 comprises 14 residues. Germline values: CDR1 MNHEY, CDR2 SMNVEV (reference sequence). The CDR3 nucleotides read TGTGCCAGCAGTTTATCCAGGTTTCCCTACGAGCAGTACTTC. This sequence encodes CASSLSRFPYEQYF.

This clonotype was counted ten times or more. The chain links TRBV7-9 to TRBJ2-7; no clear D gene. This CDR3 contains 11 residues. Trimming left V 8 bases short and J 3 bases short, with 8 bases between. The V gene's germline CDR1 is SEHNR and CDR2 FQNEAQ (reference sequence). The CDR3 protein is CASGLSYEQYF. DNA for the CDR3: TGTGCCAGCGGTTTGAGCTACGAGCAGTACTTC.

This clonotype was counted only a few times. The chain joins TRBV7-8 to TRBJ2-7; no clear D gene. The length of the CDR3 is 13 residues. Germline V gene sequence: CDR1 SGHVS, CDR2 FQNEAQ. Trimming stripped 1 base from V and 6 bases from J, with 10 bases between. CDR3 protein: CASSLVGEGEQYF. CDR3 sequence (DNA): TGTGCCAGCAGCTTAGTCGGCGAAGGCGAGCAGTACTTC.

Many counts were recorded for this clonotype. This sequence joins TRBV29-1 and TRBJ2-4; D tentatively fits TRBD1 or TRBD2 (5 bases each). The V and J ends lost 7 bases and 7 bases respectively, with 11 bases between them. The length of the CDR3 is 11 residues. CDR1 is SQVTM and CDR2 is ANQGSEA in the germline V gene. The CDR3 sequence is CSGVRDNIQYF. The CDR3, as DNA: TGCAGCGGCGTTAGGGACAACATTCAGTACTTC.

This clonotype was counted at least ten times. The chain joins TRBV20-1 to TRBJ2-7, with unresolved D. The germline V gene encodes CDR1 DFQATT and CDR2 SNEGSKA (reference sequence). CDR3 length: 11 residues. This CDR3 is CSTGPNYEQYF. CDR3 sequence (DNA): TGCAGCACCGGGCCGAACTACGAGCAGTACTTC.

This clonotype was detected only a few times. The gene calls are TRBV12-3 or TRBV12-4 and TRBJ1-2; D is unclear. Trimming shortened V by 3 bases and J by 2 bases, and 13 bases separated the two germline ends. This CDR3 region has 15 residues. The CDR3 reads CASSFASGGNYGYTF. The CDR3 nucleotides are TGTGCCAGCAGTTTCGCTTCCGGCGGCAACTATGGCTACACCTTC.

There are a few counts of this clonotype. In DNA, the CDR3 is TGTGCCAGCTCGTCGGCCAACGTCCTGACTTTC. Translating gives CASSSANVLTF. This chain connects TRBV12-3 or TRBV12-4 to TRBJ2-6; no clear D gene. The CDR3 has 11 residues. Deletions cut 8 bases from V and 6 bases from J, with 5 bases between.

The J gene is TRBJ2-7, the V gene TRBV29-1; D ambiguous. The CDR3 runs 12 residues. The ends were cut back, 5 bases at V and 6 bases at J, with 14 bases in the middle. Germline V CDR1 and CDR2: SQVTM, ANQGSEA. The DNA for the CDR3 is TGCAGCGTTCGTCGTGCAATGGGCGAGCAGTACTTC. It encodes CSVRRAMGEQYF.

The chain joins TRBV12-3 or TRBV12-4 to TRBJ2-5; D is ambiguous. The germline V and J ends were trimmed by 3 bases and 0 bases, with 8 bases remaining between them. CDR3 size: 14 residues. The CDR3 DNA reads TGTGCCAGCAGTTTTAGAACAAACCAAGAGACCCAGTACTTC. Amino acids: CASSFRTNQETQYF.

The sample holds many counts of this clonotype. The CDR3: CASGGASVSDTQYF. DNA of the CDR3: TGCGCCAGCGGGGGGGCCTCGGTATCAGATACGCAGTATTTT. This chain joins TRBV5-1 and TRBJ2-3; TRBD2 is a possible D gene (7 bases). Trimming removed 7 bases at V and 4 bases at J, with 16 bases between. Germline V gene lookup returns CDR1 SGHRS and CDR2 YFSETQ. The CDR3 sequence is 14 residues long.

The chain links TRBV30 to TRBJ1-1; the D is unclear. Germline CDR1 and CDR2: GTSNPN and SVGIG (reference sequence). CDR3 length: 12 amino acids. V shed 4 bases and J shed 1 base, with 7 bases lying between them. CDR3 amino acids: CAWKSANTEAFF. The CDR3 region has the DNA TGTGCCTGGAAGTCTGCGAACACTGAAGCTTTCTTT.

CDR3 sequence (DNA): TGTGCCAGCAGCTTAAGCGACCGCTCCTACAATGAGCAGTTCTTC. It translates to CASSLSDRSYNEQFF. This chain connects TRBV7-3 to TRBJ2-1; D remains ambiguous. The V end lost 1 base, the J end lost 0 bases, and 7 bases lay between the germline ends. CDR3 length equals 15 residues. Germline lookup yields CDR1 SGHTA and CDR2 FQGTGA.

This clonotype was observed a few times. This chain joins TRBV4-3 and TRBJ2-1, with unresolved D. Deletions cut 0 bases from V and 6 bases from J, with 15 bases between. CDR3 length: 16 residues. In germline, CDR1 is LGHNA, CDR2 YSLEER. CDR3 nucleotides: TGCGCCAGCAGCCAAGAGGGCTACCGCAAAGGCAATGAGCAGTTCTTC. It translates to CASSQEGYRKGNEQFF.

The table lists this clonotype with a few counts. This chain links TRBV5-4 with TRBJ2-5; D perhaps matches TRBD1 (6 bases). The germline gives CDR1 SGHNT, CDR2 YYREEE (reference sequence). Trimming removed 4 bases from V and 4 bases from J, with 11 bases in between. CDR3 length: 13 residues. DNA for the CDR3: TGTGCCAGCAGCCATAAAGGGGGAGAGACCCAGTACTTC. As protein: CASSHKGGETQYF. Based on the CDR3 plus reference TRBV5-4 and TRBJ2-5, the full variable domain is ETGVTQSPTHLIKTRGQQVTLRCSSQSGHNTVSWYQQALGQGPQFIFQYYREEENGRGNFPPRFSGLQFPNYSSELNVNALELDDSALYLCASSHKGGETQYFGPGTRLLVL.

This clonotype was seen only a few times. Here the CDR3 reads CSARPALYGYTF. CDR3 sequence (DNA): TGCAGTGCTAGGCCGGCGCTGTATGGCTACACCTTC. The chain carries TRBV20-1 and TRBJ1-2; D call uncertain. This CDR3 has 12 residues. V lost 3 bases, J lost 5 bases, and 10 bases lay in between. CDR1 is DFQATT, CDR2 SNEGSKA, per germline (reference sequence).

The table lists this clonotype with many counts. CDR3 DNA: TGTGCCAGCGGGAGGATGACATACGAGCAGTACTTC. Amino acid sequence: CASGRMTYEQYF. The genes are TRBV6-5 and TRBJ2-7, with D possibly matching TRBD2 (6 bases). Germline V gene sequence: CDR1 MNHEY, CDR2 SVGAGI. Trimming cost V 8 bases and J 4 bases, with 12 bases left between them. This CDR3 is built from 12 residues.

This clonotype was picked up many times. The gene calls are TRBV6-1 and TRBJ2-7; TRBD2 agrees at 10 bases. V lost 5 bases and J lost 0; bases outside the gene matches: 4. The CDR3 is 15 amino acids. The germline gives CDR1 MNHNS, CDR2 SASEGT. CDR3 loop: CASSISSGSSYEQYF. CDR3 coding DNA: TGTGCCAGCAGTATATCTAGCGGGAGCTCCTACGAGCAGTACTTC.

This clonotype was counted only a few times. The CDR3 loop reads CASSFTGGYNEQFF. The DNA for the CDR3 is TGTGCCAGCAGTTTCACGGGTGGATACAATGAGCAGTTCTTC. The chain employs TRBV28 and TRBJ2-1, with D unresolved. Germline assignment: CDR1 MDHEN and CDR2 SYDVKM. The CDR3 is made up of 14 amino acids. Trimming removed 3 bases from V and 4 bases from J, with 10 bases in between.

This clonotype has at least ten counts. This chain joins TRBV29-1 and TRBJ2-2, with TRBD1 matching 7 bases. Trimming at V came to 4 bases and at J to 5 bases, leaving 7 bases not matched to a gene. Germline CDR1 and CDR2: SQVTM and ANQGSEA. The CDR3 is 14 residues long. The chain's CDR3 is CSVGRQGWTGELFF. The CDR3 coding sequence is TGCAGCGTTGGTCGACAGGGCTGGACCGGGGAGCTGTTTTTT.

The table lists this clonotype with many counts. The genes are TRBV7-6 and TRBJ2-7; D uncertain. V was clipped by 4 bases and J by 6 bases, with 10 bases between them. The CDR3 has 12 amino acids. The germline V gene has CDR1 SGHVS and CDR2 FNYEAQ. CDR3 sequence: CASSSSKGEQYF. The DNA for the CDR3 is TGTGCCAGCAGCTCTTCGAAGGGCGAGCAGTACTTC.

The chain couples TRBV7-9 to TRBJ1-2; D might be TRBD1 (6 bases). In germline, CDR1 is SEHNR, CDR2 FQNEAQ (reference sequence). Between the trimmed V and J ends, which lost 5 bases and 7 bases, there was a span of 17 bases. This CDR3 comprises 14 residues. The CDR3 sequence: CASSPTGSVGGYTF. CDR3 sequence (DNA): TGTGCCAGCAGCCCAACAGGGAGCGTTGGTGGCTACACCTTC. The whole variable domain, remainder taken from reference TRBV7-9 and TRBJ1-2, is DTGVSQNPRHKITKRGQNVTFRCDPISEHNRLYWYRQTLGQGPEFLTYFQNEAQLEKSRLLSDRFSAERPKGSFSTLEIQRTEQGDSAMYLCASSPTGSVGGYTFGSGTRLTVV.

This clonotype was counted only a few times. CDR3 sequence: CASSLRARGRATDTQYF. CDR3 sequence (DNA): TGTGCCAGCAGCTTACGTGCTCGGGGAAGGGCCACAGATACGCAGTATTTT. The rearrangement uses TRBV7-2 and TRBJ2-3, with D tentatively TRBD2 (5 bases). V dropped 2 bases and J dropped 2 bases, with 17 bases sitting between them. The CDR3 has 17 amino acids. Germline CDR1 and CDR2: SGHTA and FQGNSA.

This clonotype was observed many times. The chain combines TRBV3-1 with TRBJ2-5, with D perhaps being TRBD1 or TRBD2 (5 bases each). Germline CDR1 LGHDT, CDR2 YNNKEL (reference sequence). V was cut by 0 bases and J by 4 bases, with 15 bases left in between. The CDR3 has 16 residues. The CDR3 is CASSQEAQGRGETQYF. CDR3 nucleotide sequence: TGTGCCAGCAGCCAAGAAGCCCAGGGTCGGGGAGAGACCCAGTACTTC.

The chain joins TRBV29-1 to TRBJ2-7, with TRBD1 as a possible D gene (6 bases). Germline CDR1 is SQVTM and CDR2 is ANQGSEA. This CDR3 has 14 amino acids. V was pared by 6 bases and J by 3 bases, with 18 bases between. The chain's CDR3 is CSVPGQGGVYEQYF. The CDR3, as DNA: TGCAGCGTGCCGGGACAAGGAGGCGTCTACGAGCAGTACTTC.

This clonotype was seen ten or more times. This sequence joins TRBV7-2 and TRBJ2-7; 7 bases are shared with TRBD1. From germline, CDR1 is SGHTA and CDR2 FQGNSA. With 5 bases clipped from V and 4 bases from J, the junction kept 11 bases outside the gene matches. The CDR3 covers 15 residues. As DNA, the CDR3 is TGTGCCAGCAGCGCCCGGGACAGAGCGAGGTACGAGCAGTACTTC. Its protein product is CASSARDRARYEQYF.

This clonotype occurred a few times. The rearrangement uses TRBV4-3 and TRBJ2-3; a weak D match, TRBD2 (5 bases). V was cut by 1 base and J by 9 bases, with 14 bases left in between. This CDR3 has 14 amino acids. Germline CDR1 is LGHNA and CDR2 is YSLEER. CDR3 amino acids: CASSQVVGSGTQYF. The CDR3 nucleotides read TGCGCCAGCAGCCAAGTTGTTGGGTCGGGGACGCAGTATTTT.

The V and J genes are TRBV6-5 and TRBJ2-2; 13 bases agree with TRBD2. CDR1 is MNHEY, CDR2 SVGAGI, per germline. Trimming at V came to 2 bases and at J to 7 bases, leaving 7 bases not matched to a gene. The CDR3 is 17 amino acids. The CDR3 DNA follows: TGTGCCAGCAGTTACGGGACTAGCGGGAAGGGTCGCGGGGAGCTGTTTTTT. Translating it yields CASSYGTSGKGRGELFF.

The V call is TRBV7-9, the J call TRBJ1-3; 7 bases align to TRBD1. The CDR3 consists of 15 residues. Per germline, CDR1 SEHNR and CDR2 FQNEAQ (reference sequence). J gave up 2 bases and V 5 bases, and 6 bases lay outside the gene matches. The CDR3 here is CASSRTGEAGNTIYF. Written as DNA, the CDR3 is TGTGCCAGCAGCCGTACAGGGGAAGCTGGAAACACCATATATTTT.

This clonotype was observed many times. This chain uses TRBV7-6 with TRBJ1-5, with TRBD1 as a possible D gene (6 bases). This CDR3 is built from 16 residues. Germline V CDR1 and CDR2: SGHVS, FNYEAQ. V lost 5 bases and J 4 bases, leaving 18 bases between the germline ends. The DNA of the CDR3 is TGTGCCAGCAGCCCGGTAGGGGGGGAATTTAATCAGCCCCAGCATTTT. This gives the protein CASSPVGGEFNQPQHF. The variable domain in full, completed from reference TRBV7-6 and TRBJ1-5, reads GAGVSQSPRYKVTKRGQDVALRCDPISGHVSLYWYRQALGQGPEFLTYFNYEAQQDKSGLPNDRFSAERPEGSISTLTIQRTEQRDSAMYRCASSPVGGEFNQPQHFGDGTRLSIL.

The chain combines TRBV14 with TRBJ2-7; tentatively, D is TRBD2 (5 bases). Trimming left V 5 bases short and J 3 bases short, with 14 bases between. CDR1 and CDR2 (germline): SGHDN, FVKESK. The CDR3 contains 14 residues. The CDR3 protein is CASSNTGKNYEQYF. CDR3 DNA sequence: TGTGCCAGCAGCAACACCGGGAAAAACTACGAGCAGTACTTC.